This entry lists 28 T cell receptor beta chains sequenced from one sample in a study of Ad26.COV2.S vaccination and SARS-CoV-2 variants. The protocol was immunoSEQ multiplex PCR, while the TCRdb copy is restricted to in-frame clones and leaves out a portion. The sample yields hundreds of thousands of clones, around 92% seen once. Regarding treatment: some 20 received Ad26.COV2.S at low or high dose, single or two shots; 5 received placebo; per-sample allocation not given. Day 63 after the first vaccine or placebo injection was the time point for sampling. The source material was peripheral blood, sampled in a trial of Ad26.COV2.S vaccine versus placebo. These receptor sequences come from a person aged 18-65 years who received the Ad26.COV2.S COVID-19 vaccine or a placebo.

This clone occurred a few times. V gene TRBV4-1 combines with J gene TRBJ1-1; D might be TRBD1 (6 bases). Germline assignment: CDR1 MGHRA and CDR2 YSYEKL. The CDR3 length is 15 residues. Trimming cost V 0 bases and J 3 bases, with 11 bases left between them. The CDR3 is CASSQDRDIYTEAFF. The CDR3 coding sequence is TGCGCCAGCAGCCAAGATAGGGACATCTACACTGAAGCTTTCTTT.

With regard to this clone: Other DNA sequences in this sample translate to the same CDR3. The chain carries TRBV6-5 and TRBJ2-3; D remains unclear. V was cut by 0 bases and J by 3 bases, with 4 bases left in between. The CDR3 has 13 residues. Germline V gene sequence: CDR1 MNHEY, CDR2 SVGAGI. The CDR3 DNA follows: TGTGCCAGCAGTTACTCGGGGACAGATACGCAGTATTTT. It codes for CASSYSGTDTQYF.

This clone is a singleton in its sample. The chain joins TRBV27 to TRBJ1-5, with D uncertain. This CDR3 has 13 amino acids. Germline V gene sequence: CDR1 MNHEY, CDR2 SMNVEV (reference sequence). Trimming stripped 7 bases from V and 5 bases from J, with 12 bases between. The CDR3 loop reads CASTAGAHQPQHF. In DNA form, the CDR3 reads TGTGCCAGCACCGCCGGAGCCCATCAGCCCCAGCATTTT.

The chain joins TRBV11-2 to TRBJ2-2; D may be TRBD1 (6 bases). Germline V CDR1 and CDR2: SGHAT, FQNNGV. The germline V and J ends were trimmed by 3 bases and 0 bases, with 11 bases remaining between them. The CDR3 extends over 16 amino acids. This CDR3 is CASSFGTGSNTGELFF. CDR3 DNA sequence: TGTGCCAGCAGCTTTGGTACAGGGTCGAACACCGGGGAGCTGTTTTTT.

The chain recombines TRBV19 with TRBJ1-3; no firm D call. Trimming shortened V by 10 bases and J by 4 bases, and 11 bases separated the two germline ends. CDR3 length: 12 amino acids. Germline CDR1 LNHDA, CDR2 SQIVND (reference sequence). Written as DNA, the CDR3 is TGTGCCACTACGACTGGGGGAAACACCATATATTTT. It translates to CATTTGGNTIYF.

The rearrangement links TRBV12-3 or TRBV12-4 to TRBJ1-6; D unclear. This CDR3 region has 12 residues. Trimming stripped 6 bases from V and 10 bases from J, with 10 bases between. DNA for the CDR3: TGTGCCAGCAGCTCCGGGAGATCACCCCTCCACTTT. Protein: CASSSGRSPLHF.

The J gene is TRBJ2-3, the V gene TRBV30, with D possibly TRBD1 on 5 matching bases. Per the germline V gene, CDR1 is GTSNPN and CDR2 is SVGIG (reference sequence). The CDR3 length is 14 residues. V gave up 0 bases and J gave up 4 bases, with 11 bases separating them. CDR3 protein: CAWSVIQGADTQYF. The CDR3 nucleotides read TGTGCCTGGAGTGTAATCCAGGGCGCAGATACGCAGTATTTT.

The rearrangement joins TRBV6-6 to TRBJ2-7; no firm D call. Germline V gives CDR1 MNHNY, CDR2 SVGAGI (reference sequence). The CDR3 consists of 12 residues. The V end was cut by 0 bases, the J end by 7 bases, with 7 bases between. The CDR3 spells CASSYSAKEQYF. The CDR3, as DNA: TGTGCCAGCAGTTACTCTGCCAAAGAGCAGTACTTC.

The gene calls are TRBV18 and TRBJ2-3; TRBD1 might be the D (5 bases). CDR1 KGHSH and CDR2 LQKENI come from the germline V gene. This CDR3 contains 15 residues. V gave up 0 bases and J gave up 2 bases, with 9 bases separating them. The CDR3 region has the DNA TGTGCCAGCTCACCACCGGGGCCCGACACAGATACGCAGTATTTT. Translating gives CASSPPGPDTDTQYF.

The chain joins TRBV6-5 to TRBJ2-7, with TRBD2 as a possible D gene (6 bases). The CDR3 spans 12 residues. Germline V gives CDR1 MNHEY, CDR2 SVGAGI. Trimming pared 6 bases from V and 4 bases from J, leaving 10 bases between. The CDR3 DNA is TGTGCCAGCAGCGCGGGACCTTACGAGCAGTACTTC. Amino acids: CASSAGPYEQYF.

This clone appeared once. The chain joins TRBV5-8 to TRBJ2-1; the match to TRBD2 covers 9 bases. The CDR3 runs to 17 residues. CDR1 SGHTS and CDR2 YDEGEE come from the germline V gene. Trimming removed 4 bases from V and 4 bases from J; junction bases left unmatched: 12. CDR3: CASSRPIGTSLYNEQFF. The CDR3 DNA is TGTGCCAGCAGCCGACCGATCGGGACTAGCCTTTACAATGAGCAGTTCTTC.

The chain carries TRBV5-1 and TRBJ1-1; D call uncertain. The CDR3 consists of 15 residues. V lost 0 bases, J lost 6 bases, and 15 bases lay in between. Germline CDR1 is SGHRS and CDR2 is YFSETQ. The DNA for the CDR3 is TGCGCCAGCAGCTTGGATGCCAGCGCTAGGGCTGAAGCTTTCTTT. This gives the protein CASSLDASARAEAFF.

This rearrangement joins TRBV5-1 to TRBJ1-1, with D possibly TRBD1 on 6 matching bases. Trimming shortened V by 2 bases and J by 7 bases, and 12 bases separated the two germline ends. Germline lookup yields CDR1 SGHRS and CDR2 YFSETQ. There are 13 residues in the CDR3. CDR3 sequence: CASSFLRGSEAFF. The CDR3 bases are TGCGCCAGCAGCTTTTTAAGGGGGAGTGAAGCTTTCTTT.

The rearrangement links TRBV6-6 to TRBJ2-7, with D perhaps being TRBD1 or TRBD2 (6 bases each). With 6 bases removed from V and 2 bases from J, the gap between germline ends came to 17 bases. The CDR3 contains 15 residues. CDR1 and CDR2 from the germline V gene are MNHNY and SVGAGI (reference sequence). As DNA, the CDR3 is TGTGCCAGCAGCCTCCCCCCGGGGGCCACCTACGAGCAGTACTTC. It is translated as CASSLPPGATYEQYF.

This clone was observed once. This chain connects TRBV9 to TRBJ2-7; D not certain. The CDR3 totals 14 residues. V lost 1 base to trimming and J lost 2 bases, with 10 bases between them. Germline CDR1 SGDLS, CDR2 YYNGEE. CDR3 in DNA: TGTGCCAGCAGCGTATCTAAGGACGCCTACGAGCAGTACTTC. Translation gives CASSVSKDAYEQYF.

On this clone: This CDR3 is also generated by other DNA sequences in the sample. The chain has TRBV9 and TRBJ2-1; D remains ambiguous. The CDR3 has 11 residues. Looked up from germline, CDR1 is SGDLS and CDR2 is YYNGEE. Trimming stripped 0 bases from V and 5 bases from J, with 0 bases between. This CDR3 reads CASSVDNEQFF. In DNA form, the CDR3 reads TGTGCCAGCAGCGTAGACAATGAGCAGTTCTTC.

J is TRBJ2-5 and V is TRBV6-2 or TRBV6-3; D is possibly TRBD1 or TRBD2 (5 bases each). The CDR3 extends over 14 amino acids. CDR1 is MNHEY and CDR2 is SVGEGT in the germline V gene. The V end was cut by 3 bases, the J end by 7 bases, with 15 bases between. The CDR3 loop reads CASSYTTGPGTQYF. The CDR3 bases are TGTGCCAGCAGTTATACGACGGGGCCCGGGACCCAGTACTTC.

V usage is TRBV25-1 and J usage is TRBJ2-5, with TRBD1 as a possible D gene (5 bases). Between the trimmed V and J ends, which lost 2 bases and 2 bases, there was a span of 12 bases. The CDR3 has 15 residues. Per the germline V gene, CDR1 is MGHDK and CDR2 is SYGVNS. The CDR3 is CASSESQGKQETQYF. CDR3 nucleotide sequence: TGTGCCAGCAGTGAAAGCCAGGGCAAGCAAGAGACCCAGTACTTC.

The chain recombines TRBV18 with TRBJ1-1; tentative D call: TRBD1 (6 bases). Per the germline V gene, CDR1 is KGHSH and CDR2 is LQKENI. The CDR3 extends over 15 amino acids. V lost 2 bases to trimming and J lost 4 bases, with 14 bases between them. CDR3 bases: TGTGCCAGCTCACCAGACAGGACACGACTCACTGAAGCTTTCTTT. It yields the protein CASSPDRTRLTEAFF. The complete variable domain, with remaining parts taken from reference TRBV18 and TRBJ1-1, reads NAGVMQNPRHLVRRRGQEARLRCSPMKGHSHVYWYRQLPEEGLKFMVYLQKENIIDESGMPKERFSAEFPKEGPSILRIQQVVRGDSAAYFCASSPDRTRLTEAFFGQGTRLTVV.

The CDR3, as DNA: TGTGCCAGCAGTTTAGGGGATAGCAATCAGCCCCAGCATTTT. Amino acid sequence: CASSLGDSNQPQHF. This chain uses TRBV27 with TRBJ1-5; no reliable D call. There are 14 residues in the CDR3. Trimming removed 2 bases from V and 0 bases from J, with 5 bases in between. Per germline, CDR1 MNHEY and CDR2 SMNVEV (reference sequence).

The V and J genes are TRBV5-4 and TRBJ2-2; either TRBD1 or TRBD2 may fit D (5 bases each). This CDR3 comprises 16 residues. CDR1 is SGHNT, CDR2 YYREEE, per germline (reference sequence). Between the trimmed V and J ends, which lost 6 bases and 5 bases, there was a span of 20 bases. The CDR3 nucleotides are TGTGCCAGCACCAATGGGGGAGCTTCCGGGACCGGGGAGCTGTTTTTT. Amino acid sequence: CASTNGGASGTGELFF.

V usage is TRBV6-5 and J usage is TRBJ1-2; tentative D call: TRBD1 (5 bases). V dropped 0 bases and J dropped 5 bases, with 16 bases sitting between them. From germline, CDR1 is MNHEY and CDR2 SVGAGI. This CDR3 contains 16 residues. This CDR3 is CASSYSRRSGAYGYTF. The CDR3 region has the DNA TGTGCCAGCAGTTACTCGAGGAGGTCTGGGGCTTATGGCTACACCTTC.

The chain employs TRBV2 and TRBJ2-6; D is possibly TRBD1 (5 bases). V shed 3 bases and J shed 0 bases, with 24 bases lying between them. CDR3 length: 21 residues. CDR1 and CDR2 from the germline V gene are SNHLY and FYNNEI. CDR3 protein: CASSEGNGNLLRGSGANVLTF. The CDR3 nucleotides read TGTGCCAGCAGTGAGGGAAATGGGAATCTATTAAGGGGCTCTGGGGCCAACGTCCTGACTTTC.

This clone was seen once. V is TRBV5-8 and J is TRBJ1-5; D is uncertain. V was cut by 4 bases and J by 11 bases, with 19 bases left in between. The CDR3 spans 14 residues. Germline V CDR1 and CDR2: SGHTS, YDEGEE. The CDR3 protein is CASSPGNLGRAQHF. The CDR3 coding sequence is TGTGCCAGCAGCCCCGGGAACCTAGGAAGGGCCCAGCATTTT.

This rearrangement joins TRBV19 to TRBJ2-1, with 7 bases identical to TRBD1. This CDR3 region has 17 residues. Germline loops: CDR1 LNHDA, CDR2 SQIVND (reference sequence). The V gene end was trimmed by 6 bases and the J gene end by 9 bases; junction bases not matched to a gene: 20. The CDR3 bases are TGTGCCAGTAGGTTATCCGCCGGGACAGTAGTTACTGGTGAGCAGTTCTTC. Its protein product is CASRLSAGTVVTGEQFF. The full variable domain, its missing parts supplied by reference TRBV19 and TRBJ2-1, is DGGITQSPKYLFRKEGQNVTLSCEQNLNHDAMYWYRQDPGQGLRLIYYSQIVNDFQKGDIAEGYSVSREKKESFPLTVTSAQKNPTAFYLCASRLSAGTVVTGEQFFGPGTRLTVL.

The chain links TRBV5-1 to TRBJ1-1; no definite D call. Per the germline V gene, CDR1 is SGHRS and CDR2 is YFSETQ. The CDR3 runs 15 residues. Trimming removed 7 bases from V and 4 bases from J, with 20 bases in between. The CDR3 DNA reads TGCGCCAGCCGACCCCTCGCAGGAGGAATCACTGAAGCTTTCTTT. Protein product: CASRPLAGGITEAFF.

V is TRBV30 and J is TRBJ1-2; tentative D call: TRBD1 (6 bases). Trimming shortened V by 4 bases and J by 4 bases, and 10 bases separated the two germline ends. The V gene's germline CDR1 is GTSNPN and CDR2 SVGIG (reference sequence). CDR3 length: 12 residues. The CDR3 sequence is CAWNRAAYGYTF. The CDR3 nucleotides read TGTGCCTGGAACAGGGCCGCCTATGGCTACACCTTC.

CDR3 amino acids: CASSFWVLDEQYF. As DNA, the CDR3 is TGTGCCAGCAGTTTTTGGGTTCTTGACGAGCAGTACTTC. The rearrangement uses TRBV28 and TRBJ2-7; D is undetermined. CDR3 length equals 13 residues. V lost 3 bases and J 5 bases, leaving 11 bases between the germline ends. CDR1 and CDR2 (germline): MDHEN, SYDVKM.